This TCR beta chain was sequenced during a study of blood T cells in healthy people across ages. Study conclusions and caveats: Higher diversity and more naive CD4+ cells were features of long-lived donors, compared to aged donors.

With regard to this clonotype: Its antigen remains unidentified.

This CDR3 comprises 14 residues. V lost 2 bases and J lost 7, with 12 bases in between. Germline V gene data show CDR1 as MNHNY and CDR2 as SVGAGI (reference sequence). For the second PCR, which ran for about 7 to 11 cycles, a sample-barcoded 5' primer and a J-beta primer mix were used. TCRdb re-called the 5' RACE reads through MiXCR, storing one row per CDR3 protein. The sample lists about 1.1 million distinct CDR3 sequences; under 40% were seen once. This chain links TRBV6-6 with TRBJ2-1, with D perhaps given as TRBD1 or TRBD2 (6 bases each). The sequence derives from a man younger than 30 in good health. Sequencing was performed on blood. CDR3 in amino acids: CASSYATGRNEQFF. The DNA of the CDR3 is TGTGCCAGCAGTTACGCAACAGGGAGGAATGAGCAGTTCTTC.